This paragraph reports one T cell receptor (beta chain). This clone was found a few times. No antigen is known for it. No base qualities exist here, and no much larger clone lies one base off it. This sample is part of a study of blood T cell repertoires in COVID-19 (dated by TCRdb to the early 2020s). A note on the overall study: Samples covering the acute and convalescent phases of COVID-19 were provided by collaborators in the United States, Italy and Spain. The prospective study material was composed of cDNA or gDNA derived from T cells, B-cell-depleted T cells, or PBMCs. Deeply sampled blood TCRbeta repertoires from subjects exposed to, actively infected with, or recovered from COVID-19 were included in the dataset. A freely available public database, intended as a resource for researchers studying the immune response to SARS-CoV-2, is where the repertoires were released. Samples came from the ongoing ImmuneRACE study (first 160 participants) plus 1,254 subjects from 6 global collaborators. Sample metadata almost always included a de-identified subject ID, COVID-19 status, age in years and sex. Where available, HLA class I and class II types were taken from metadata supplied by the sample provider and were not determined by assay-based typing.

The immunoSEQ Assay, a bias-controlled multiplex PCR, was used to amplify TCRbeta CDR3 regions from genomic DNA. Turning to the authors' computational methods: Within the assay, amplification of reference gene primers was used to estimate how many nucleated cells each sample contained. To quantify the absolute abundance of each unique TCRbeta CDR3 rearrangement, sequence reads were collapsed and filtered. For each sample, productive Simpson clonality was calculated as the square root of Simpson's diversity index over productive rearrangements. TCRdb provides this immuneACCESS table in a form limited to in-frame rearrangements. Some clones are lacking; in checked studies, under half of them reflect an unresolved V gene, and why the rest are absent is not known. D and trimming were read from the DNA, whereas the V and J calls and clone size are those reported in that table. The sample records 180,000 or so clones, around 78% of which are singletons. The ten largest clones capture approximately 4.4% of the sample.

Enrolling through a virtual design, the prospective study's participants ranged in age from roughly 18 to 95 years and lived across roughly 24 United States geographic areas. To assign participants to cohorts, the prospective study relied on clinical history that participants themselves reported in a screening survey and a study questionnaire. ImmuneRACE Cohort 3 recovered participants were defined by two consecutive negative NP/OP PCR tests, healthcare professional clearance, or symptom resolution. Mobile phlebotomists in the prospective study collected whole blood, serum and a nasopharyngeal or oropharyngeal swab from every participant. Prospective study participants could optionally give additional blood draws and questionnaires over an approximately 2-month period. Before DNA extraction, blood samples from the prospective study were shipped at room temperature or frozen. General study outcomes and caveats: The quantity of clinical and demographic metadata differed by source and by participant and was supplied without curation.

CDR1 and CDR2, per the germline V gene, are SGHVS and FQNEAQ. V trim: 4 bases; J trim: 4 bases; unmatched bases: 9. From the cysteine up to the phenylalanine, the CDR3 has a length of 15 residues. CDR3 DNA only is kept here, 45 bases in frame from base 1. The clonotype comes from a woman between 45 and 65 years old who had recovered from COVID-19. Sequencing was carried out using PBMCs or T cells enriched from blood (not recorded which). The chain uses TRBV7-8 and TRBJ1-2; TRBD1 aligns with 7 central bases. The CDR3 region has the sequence CASSSRDRQFYGYTF. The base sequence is TGTGCCAGCAGCTCCCGGGACAGACAGTTCTATGGCTACACCTTC.